This entry lists 13 T cell receptor beta chains sequenced from one sample in a study of shared clonotypes between healthy human individuals (dated by TCRdb to 2019 to 2021). Libraries were prepared through the immunoSEQ multiplex PCR assay. TCRdb holds this immuneACCESS table with in-frame rearrangements only. Some clones are missing; in checked studies, unresolved V genes explain under half, and the rest has no known cause. The sample profile shows about 1.4 million clones; 96% of them were found once. The ten largest account for 0.95% to 1.5% of the sample. The specimen sequenced was naive CD4+ T cells sorted from blood. The cell subset or site label, read with the paper, signifies: CD45RA+ positively selected. The origin of the receptors is a man aged 30 to 45 in good health.

This clone came up once. V is TRBV27 and J is TRBJ2-7, with 8 positions matching TRBD1. J gave up 2 bases and V 5 bases, and 11 bases lay outside the gene matches. The germline gives CDR1 MNHEY, CDR2 SMNVEV (reference sequence). CDR3 length equals 16 residues. The CDR3 DNA sequence: TGTGCCAGCAGTCCCCAGACAGGGGTGGGAACCTACGAGCAGTACTTC. Amino acid sequence: CASSPQTGVGTYEQYF.

The rearrangement links TRBV19 to TRBJ1-4; no clear D gene. The V gene's germline CDR1 is LNHDA and CDR2 SQIVND (reference sequence). This CDR3 has 15 residues. V lost 8 bases and J 3 bases, leaving 16 bases between the germline ends. Here the CDR3 reads CASGVGGGPNEKLFF. The CDR3 DNA follows: TGTGCCAGTGGCGTCGGCGGAGGTCCTAATGAAAAACTGTTTTTT.

V and J are TRBV5-4 and TRBJ2-5; TRBD1 might be the D (6 bases). This CDR3 is 15 amino acids long. V lost 0 bases to trimming and J lost 5 bases, with 14 bases between them. CDR1 is SGHNT and CDR2 is YYREEE in the germline V gene (reference sequence). CDR3 coding DNA: TGTGCCAGCAGCTTGGCAGGGGCCTCCGGGGAGACCCAGTACTTC. This translates into CASSLAGASGETQYF. The full variable domain, in which reference TRBV5-4 and TRBJ2-5 provide the parts outside the CDR3, is ETGVTQSPTHLIKTRGQQVTLRCSSQSGHNTVSWYQQALGQGPQFIFQYYREEENGRGNFPPRFSGLQFPNYSSELNVNALELDDSALYLCASSLAGASGETQYFGPGTRLLVL.

The count of this clone is one. The chain links TRBV2 to TRBJ2-2; D is uncertain. This CDR3 contains 14 residues. Germline V gene lookup returns CDR1 SNHLY and CDR2 FYNNEI. V was pared by 4 bases and J by 4 bases, with 10 bases between. The CDR3 region is CASSGAASTGELFF. CDR3 sequence (DNA): TGTGCCAGCAGTGGGGCGGCGAGCACCGGGGAGCTGTTTTTT. Full variable domain (missing parts from reference TRBV2 and TRBJ2-2): EPEVTQTPSHQVTQMGQEVILRCVPISNHLYFYWYRQILGQKVEFLVSFYNNEISEKSEIFDDQFSVERPDGSNFTLKIRSTKLEDSAMYFCASSGAASTGELFFGEGSRLTVL.

The chain joins TRBV7-9 to TRBJ2-7; D may be TRBD2 (6 bases). Per germline, CDR1 SEHNR and CDR2 FQNEAQ (reference sequence). This CDR3 region has 14 residues. V was cut by 3 bases and J by 5 bases, with 14 bases left in between. The chain's CDR3 is CASSLGGNNNEQYF. CDR3 DNA: TGTGCCAGCAGCTTGGGCGGGAACAATAACGAGCAGTACTTC.

Details on this clone: Other DNA sequences from this sample encode an identical CDR3 as well. The chain carries TRBV5-1 and TRBJ2-7; TRBD1 matches 9 bases. With 3 bases clipped from V and 0 bases from J, the junction kept 1 base outside the gene matches. This CDR3 spans 14 amino acids. Germline V gene lookup returns CDR1 SGHRS and CDR2 YFSETQ. In DNA, the CDR3 is TGCGCCAGCAGCTCGGGACAGGGCTCCTACGAGCAGTACTTC. Translated: CASSSGQGSYEQYF.

The chain joins TRBV11-2 to TRBJ2-1; TRBD2 matches 10 bases. V lost 7 bases to trimming and J lost 0 bases; unmatched junction nucleotides: 3. Germline V lookup: CDR1 SGHAT, CDR2 FQNNGV. The CDR3 extends over 15 amino acids. The CDR3 protein is CASTGLANSYNEQFF. The DNA of the CDR3 is TGTGCCAGCACGGGACTAGCGAACTCCTACAATGAGCAGTTCTTC.

The chain carries TRBV18 and TRBJ2-7; 9 bases fit TRBD1. With V trimmed by 5 bases and J by 5 bases, 4 bases remained unmatched. The CDR3 consists of 13 residues. The germline CDR1 and CDR2 sequences are KGHSH and LQKENI. DNA for the CDR3: TGTGCCAGCTCAATTGGACAGGGGAACGAGCAGTACTTC. Its protein product is CASSIGQGNEQYF.

V and J are TRBV11-2 and TRBJ2-1; D not certain. From germline, CDR1 is SGHAT and CDR2 FQNNGV. The V end lost 5 bases, the J end lost 3 bases, and 14 bases lay between the germline ends. The CDR3 is 15 residues long. CDR3: CASSPDGLYYNEQFF. The CDR3 nucleotides are TGTGCCAGCAGCCCCGACGGGCTCTACTACAATGAGCAGTTCTTC.

J is TRBJ2-1 and V is TRBV5-1; D ambiguous. CDR3 length: 14 amino acids. With 4 bases removed from V and 4 bases from J, the gap between germline ends came to 12 bases. Looked up from germline, CDR1 is SGHRS and CDR2 is YFSETQ. CDR3 in DNA: TGCGCCAGCAGCCCCGCGACTTCTTACAATGAGCAGTTCTTC. Translation: CASSPATSYNEQFF.

The chain uses TRBV5-6 and TRBJ1-4; D not certain. Looked up from germline, CDR1 is SGHDT and CDR2 is YYEEEE. The ends were cut back, 0 bases at V and 4 bases at J, with 4 bases in the middle. The CDR3 sequence is 13 residues long. CDR3 in amino acids: CASSLANNEKLFF. CDR3 in DNA: TGTGCCAGCAGCTTGGCCAATAATGAAAAACTGTTTTTT.

J is TRBJ2-2 and V is TRBV19; D unclear. Per the germline V gene, CDR1 is LNHDA and CDR2 is SQIVND (reference sequence). This CDR3 has 14 residues. V shed 4 bases and J shed 0 bases, with 6 bases lying between them. The CDR3 loop reads CASSTGSNTGELFF. The CDR3 DNA reads as TGTGCCAGTAGTACAGGATCGAACACCGGGGAGCTGTTTTTT.

This rearrangement joins TRBV9 to TRBJ2-1; 11 bases match TRBD2. The CDR3 runs to 14 residues. Germline CDR1 is SGDLS and CDR2 is YYNGEE. Losses at the gene ends were 1 base for V and 8 bases for J; bases not matched to a gene: 2. CDR3 nucleotide sequence: TGTGCCAGCAGCGTACAGGGACTAGCGGATGAGCAGTTCTTC. The encoded protein is CASSVQGLADEQFF. Together with reference TRBV9 and TRBJ2-1, the CDR3 gives the full variable domain: DSGVTQTPKHLITATGQRVTLRCSPRSGDLSVYWYQQSLDQGLQFLIQYYNGEERAKGNILERFSAQQFPDLHSELNLSSLELGDSALYFCASSVQGLADEQFFGPGTRLTVL.